The clone carrying this T cell receptor (beta chain) has more than one count but fewer than ten. What it binds is unknown. Then a second PCR, running about 6 to 12 cycles, was carried out with a sample-barcoded 5' primer and a J-beta primer mix. Every cDNA molecule carried a tag from a template-switch adaptor bearing 12 random nucleotides. CDR3-containing paired-end reads numbered at least 3 million in each sample. Using its own MiXCR run on the 5' RACE reads, TCRdb lists one record per CDR3 protein. Counted here are around 1,900,000 distinct CDR3 sequences, around 40% occurring once; the ten biggest clones make up 23%. These data belong to a study of blood T cells in healthy people across ages. Study results and caveats: In long-lived donors, naive CD4+ cell counts and diversity exceeded those of aged donors. Considered underestimates were the diversity estimates obtained from one million T cells.

This CDR3 spans 15 amino acids. Germline CDR1 and CDR2: PRHDT and FYEKMQ (reference sequence). V dropped 2 bases and J dropped 5 bases, with 13 bases sitting between them. The chain combines TRBV13 with TRBJ2-1; D unresolved. The TCR sequence derives from a human donor in good health. Sequences were obtained from blood. Here the CDR3 DNA reads TGTGCCAGCAGCTTATTCAGCGCCCGAAACAATGAGCAGTTCTTC. Translation: CASSLFSARNNEQFF. Using reference TRBV13 and TRBJ2-1 for the parts outside the CDR3, the full variable domain is AAGVIQSPRHLIKEKRETATLKCYPIPRHDTVYWYQQGPGQDPQFLISFYEKMQSDKGSIPDRFSAQQFSDYHSELNMSSLELGDSALYFCASSLFSARNNEQFFGPGTRLTVL.